This entry lists 8 T cell receptor beta chains sequenced from one sample in a study of OX40 agonist ivuxolimab in advanced cancers. The method was immunoSEQ multiplex PCR; TCRdb's version includes in-frame clones alone and lacks a portion of them. This table holds 94,000 or so clones, 80% to 85% found once. The sequenced sample was CD4+ or CD8+ T cells sorted from blood, obtained in a trial of the OX40 agonist ivuxolimab. These receptors originate from an adult with an advanced solid tumor such as melanoma, head and neck, liver or kidney cancer.

This clone was counted a few times. The V and J genes are TRBV5-1 and TRBJ2-5; perhaps TRBD1 as D (5 bases). Germline V gene lookup returns CDR1 SGHRS and CDR2 YFSETQ. The CDR3 is made up of 14 amino acids. V gave up 3 bases and J gave up 3 bases, with 12 bases separating them. The CDR3 coding sequence is TGCGCCAGCAGCTCTGGGCAGGGTAAAGAGACCCAGTACTTC. It yields the protein CASSSGQGKETQYF.

The chain combines TRBV2 with TRBJ2-7, with a weak D call TRBD1 (5 bases). The CDR3 has 14 residues. Trimming pared 7 bases from V and 2 bases from J, leaving 15 bases between. Germline-derived CDR1 and CDR2 are SNHLY and FYNNEI. The CDR3 region has the DNA TGTGCCAGCAAATCGGACACACTAACCTACGAGCAGTACTTC. Protein product: CASKSDTLTYEQYF.

The chain has TRBV13 and TRBJ2-2; 9 bases are a match to TRBD1. The germline V gene has CDR1 PRHDT and CDR2 FYEKMQ (reference sequence). V lost 0 bases to trimming and J lost 4 bases; unmatched junction nucleotides: 0. The CDR3 contains 15 residues. The CDR3 region is CASSLGDRGTGELFF. DNA for the CDR3: TGTGCCAGCAGCTTAGGGGACAGGGGCACCGGGGAGCTGTTTTTT.

This clone was seen only a few times. The genes are TRBV2 and TRBJ2-3; possible D gene TRBD2, 5 bases. V lost 3 bases to trimming and J lost 3 bases, with 7 bases between them. Germline CDR1 and CDR2: SNHLY and FYNNEI. The CDR3 extends over 13 amino acids. The CDR3 nucleotides read TGTGCCAGCAGTGAGGGAGTGACAGATACGCAGTATTTT. Residues: CASSEGVTDTQYF.

This chain joins TRBV6-5 and TRBJ2-2; a weak D match, TRBD1 (5 bases). This CDR3 is 14 amino acids long. Trimming removed 6 bases at V and 1 base at J, with 9 bases between. The germline V gene has CDR1 MNHEY and CDR2 SVGAGI. The CDR3 nucleotides are TGTGCCAGCAGACCCGGACAGAACACCGGGGAGCTGTTTTTT. Its translation: CASRPGQNTGELFF.

The CDR3 nucleotides read TGTGCCAGCAGCTTGGGAGGAGAGAATGAAAAACTGTTTTTT. As protein: CASSLGGENEKLFF. This chain connects TRBV5-4 to TRBJ1-4; no clear D gene. The CDR3 sequence is 14 residues long. V dropped 0 bases and J dropped 5 bases, with 8 bases sitting between them. The germline V gene encodes CDR1 SGHNT and CDR2 YYREEE (reference sequence).

This chain links TRBV27 with TRBJ2-1; TRBD2 is a possible D gene (5 bases). This CDR3 region has 15 residues. Trimming took 2 bases from V and 9 from J, leaving 17 bases between them. CDR1 and CDR2 from the germline V gene are MNHEY and SMNVEV (reference sequence). CDR3 in amino acids: CASSLPGLPATEQFF. In nucleotides, the CDR3 is TGTGCCAGCAGTTTACCCGGACTCCCTGCAACTGAGCAGTTCTTC.

The CDR3 reads CASRGTDNEQFF. CDR3 in DNA: TGTGCCAGCAGGGGGACGGACAATGAGCAGTTCTTC. V is TRBV6-1 and J is TRBJ2-1; possibly TRBD1 or TRBD2 for D (5 bases each). Looked up from germline, CDR1 is MNHNS and CDR2 is SASEGT. V was trimmed by 6 bases and J by 5 bases, leaving 8 bases between them. This CDR3 region has 12 residues.